A single sample gave rise to the 28 T cell receptor beta chains below, sequenced in a study of T cells expressing NK-cell markers. Following a re-call of the 5' RACE reads, TCRdb has one entry per CDR3 protein and lacks DNA. The table counts 200,000 to 300,000 distinct CDR3 sequences; around 4% lies in the top ten. The sequenced sample was blood T cells: a sorted CD56 or NKG2C T cell subset, CD4+ or CD8+ T cells, or bulk PBMC T cells (not recorded which). The receptors originated from a woman between 18 and 70 years old in good health.

J is TRBJ2-1 and V is TRBV7-2; the TCRdb D gene call, TRBD2, has no DNA to confirm it. The germline V gene has CDR1 SGHTA and CDR2 FQGNSA. CDR3 size: 13 residues. The CDR3: CASSLVTGSGQFF.

This chain joins TRBV7-3 and TRBJ2-1; TCRdb names TRBD2, which stays unverified in the absence of DNA. CDR1 and CDR2 from the germline V gene are SGHTA and FQGTGA. The CDR3 has 16 amino acids. The CDR3 sequence is CASSLGGGVSYNEQFF.

The V and J genes are TRBV18 and TRBJ1-2. Per germline, CDR1 KGHSH and CDR2 LQKENI. This CDR3 is built from 14 residues. The CDR3 is CASSPARDYYGYTF.

The chain carries TRBV4-3 and TRBJ1-6; the TCRdb D gene call, TRBD1, has no DNA to confirm it. This CDR3 region has 16 residues. Germline V gene lookup returns CDR1 LGHNA and CDR2 YSLEER. CDR3: CASSRIQGSYNSPLHF.

The chain recombines TRBV20-1 with TRBJ1-2. CDR3 size: 13 residues. Per the germline V gene, CDR1 is DFQATT and CDR2 is SNEGSKA (reference sequence). The CDR3 loop is CSARDSGTEGYTF.

The chain has TRBV28 and TRBJ2-1. The CDR3 consists of 16 residues. CDR1 and CDR2 (germline): MDHEN, SYDVKM. CDR3 loop: CASSLSGRSSYNEQFF.

The V call is TRBV29-1, the J call TRBJ2-2; TCRdb's assignment of TRBD2 cannot be checked, as there is no DNA. The CDR3 sequence is 16 residues long. Germline V gene sequence: CDR1 SQVTM, CDR2 ANQGSEA. CDR3 in amino acids: CSVGDTSGRMGGELFF.

CDR3 loop: CASSLTGFDNSPLHF. The rearrangement joins TRBV7-2 to TRBJ1-6. The CDR3 has 15 residues. The germline CDR1 and CDR2 sequences are SGHTA and FQGNSA.

The chain has TRBV5-1 and TRBJ2-1; the D call of TRBD1 rests on TCRdb alone, since no DNA is present to check it. The germline CDR1 and CDR2 sequences are SGHRS and YFSETQ. The CDR3 length is 14 residues. CDR3 sequence: CASSGGPQLDEQFF.

The V call is TRBV5-4, the J call TRBJ2-3. Looked up from germline, CDR1 is SGHNT and CDR2 is YYREEE (reference sequence). This CDR3 region has 16 residues. CDR3 residues: CASSSGLAGATDTQYF.

This sequence joins TRBV25-1 and TRBJ2-7. The CDR3 has 12 amino acids. CDR1 and CDR2 (germline): MGHDK, SYGVNS. The CDR3 loop is CASSELGYEQYF.

V gene TRBV12-3 or TRBV12-4 combines with J gene TRBJ2-1; TCRdb calls TRBD1, which cannot be checked without DNA. CDR3 length equals 12 residues. The CDR3 loop reads CASSPQGSEQFF.

The chain joins TRBV18 to TRBJ1-5. This CDR3 has 13 amino acids. Looked up from germline, CDR1 is KGHSH and CDR2 is LQKENI. CDR3: CASSPLENQPQHF.

The chain recombines TRBV12-3 or TRBV12-4 with TRBJ1-5; with no DNA, the TCRdb D assignment of TRBD1 cannot be verified. The CDR3 has 14 residues. CDR3: CASSFRQGIQPQHF.

The chain joins TRBV12-3 or TRBV12-4 to TRBJ1-6. The CDR3 totals 14 residues. CDR3 amino acids: CASTLQYNNSPLHF.

The chain is built from TRBV13 and TRBJ1-5. The V gene's germline CDR1 is PRHDT and CDR2 FYEKMQ (reference sequence). CDR3 length equals 14 residues. CDR3 region: CASSLGRFNQPQHF. The full variable domain, rest sourced from reference TRBV13 and TRBJ1-5, is AAGVIQSPRHLIKEKRETATLKCYPIPRHDTVYWYQQGPGQDPQFLISFYEKMQSDKGSIPDRFSAQQFSDYHSELNMSSLELGDSALYFCASSLGRFNQPQHFGDGTRLSIL.

The CDR3 is CASSQAGGFTEAFF. The chain has TRBV6-1 and TRBJ1-1; absent DNA, TCRdb's TRBD1 call cannot be checked. This CDR3 comprises 14 residues. The V gene's germline CDR1 is MNHNS and CDR2 SASEGT.

This chain uses TRBV6-5 with TRBJ1-1. This CDR3 is 12 amino acids long. Germline lookup yields CDR1 MNHEY and CDR2 SVGAGI. The CDR3 protein is CASRRVNTEAFF.

The V and J genes are TRBV7-2 and TRBJ1-3; TCRdb proposes TRBD1, but this gene call is untestable without DNA. The germline V gene encodes CDR1 SGHTA and CDR2 FQGNSA. This CDR3 contains 15 residues. This CDR3 is CASSSGAGSGNTIYF. The full variable domain, its missing parts supplied by reference TRBV7-2 and TRBJ1-3, is GAGVSQSPSNKVTEKGKDVELRCDPISGHTALYWYRQSLGQGLEFLIYFQGNSAPDKSGLPSDRFSAERTGGSVSTLTIQRTQQEDSAVYLCASSSGAGSGNTIYFGEGSWLTVV.

The chain carries TRBV5-1 and TRBJ2-1; lacking DNA, the TRBD2 call made by TCRdb goes unchecked. Germline V gene lookup returns CDR1 SGHRS and CDR2 YFSETQ. CDR3 length: 19 amino acids. CDR3 loop: CASSLARVGSGGLDNEQFF.

The V call is TRBV12-3 or TRBV12-4, the J call TRBJ2-7; no DNA is available, so the TRBD1 call from TCRdb remains unchecked. CDR3 length equals 14 residues. The CDR3 is CASSLPTGDYEQYF.

The V and J genes are TRBV7-9 and TRBJ1-3. The germline V gene encodes CDR1 SEHNR and CDR2 FQNEAQ (reference sequence). The CDR3 length is 13 residues. CDR3: CASSLGEGNTIYF.

The J gene is TRBJ2-7, the V gene TRBV21-1; with no DNA, the TCRdb D assignment of TRBD2 cannot be verified. TRBV21-1 is labeled a pseudogene. The CDR3 sequence is 17 residues long. CDR3 sequence: CASSKSAPPNSYDEQYF.

This rearrangement joins TRBV23-1 to TRBJ2-1. TRBV23-1 is an ORF for which the function is uncertain. The CDR3 covers 13 residues. This CDR3 is CASSQSTGIEQFF.

CDR3 protein: CSVVGLAGVTAYNEQFF. This chain links TRBV29-1 with TRBJ2-1; checking the TCRdb D call of TRBD2 is not possible without DNA. The CDR3 length is 17 residues. Germline V lookup: CDR1 SQVTM, CDR2 ANQGSEA.

This chain joins TRBV29-1 and TRBJ1-1; TCRdb designates TRBD1, a call that cannot be tested without DNA. The CDR3 runs 14 residues. Germline V gene data show CDR1 as SQVTM and CDR2 as ANQGSEA. The CDR3 here is CSVEGGAMNTEAFF. The full variable domain, rest sourced from reference TRBV29-1 and TRBJ1-1, is SAVISQKPSRDICQRGTSLTIQCQVDSQVTMMFWYRQQPGQSLTLIATANQGSEATYESGFVIDKFPISRPNLTFSTLTVSNMSPEDSSIYLCSVEGGAMNTEAFFGQGTRLTVV.

CDR3 region: CASSLAALGQFF. The chain couples TRBV7-2 to TRBJ2-1; TCRdb calls TRBD1, which cannot be checked without DNA. CDR1 and CDR2 (germline): SGHTA, FQGNSA. The CDR3 is 12 residues long.

V usage is TRBV20-1 and J usage is TRBJ1-3. Per the germline V gene, CDR1 is DFQATT and CDR2 is SNEGSKA (reference sequence). The CDR3 spans 14 residues. CDR3 sequence: CSAQDRFSGNTIYF.